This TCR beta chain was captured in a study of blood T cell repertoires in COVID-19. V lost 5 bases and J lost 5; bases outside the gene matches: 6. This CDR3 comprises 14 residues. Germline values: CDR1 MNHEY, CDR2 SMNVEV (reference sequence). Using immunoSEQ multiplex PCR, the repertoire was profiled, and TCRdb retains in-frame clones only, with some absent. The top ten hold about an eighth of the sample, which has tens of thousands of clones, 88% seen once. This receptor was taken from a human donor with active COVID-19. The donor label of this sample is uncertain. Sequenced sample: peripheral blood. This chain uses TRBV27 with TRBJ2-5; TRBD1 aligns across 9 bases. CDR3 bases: TGTGCCAGCAGTCCCCGGGACAGGGTTGAGACCCAGTACTTC. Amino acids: CASSPRDRVETQYF.